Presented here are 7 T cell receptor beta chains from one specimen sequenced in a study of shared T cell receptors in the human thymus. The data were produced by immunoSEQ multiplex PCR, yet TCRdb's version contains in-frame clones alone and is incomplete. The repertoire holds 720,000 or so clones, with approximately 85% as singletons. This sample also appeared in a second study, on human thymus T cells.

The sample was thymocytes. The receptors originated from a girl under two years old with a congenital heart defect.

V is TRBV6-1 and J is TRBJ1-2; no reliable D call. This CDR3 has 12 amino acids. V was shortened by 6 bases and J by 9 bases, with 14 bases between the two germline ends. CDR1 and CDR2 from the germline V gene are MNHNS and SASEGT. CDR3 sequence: CASRGGRRSYTF. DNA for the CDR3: TGTGCCAGCAGGGGCGGGAGGAGGAGCTACACCTTC.

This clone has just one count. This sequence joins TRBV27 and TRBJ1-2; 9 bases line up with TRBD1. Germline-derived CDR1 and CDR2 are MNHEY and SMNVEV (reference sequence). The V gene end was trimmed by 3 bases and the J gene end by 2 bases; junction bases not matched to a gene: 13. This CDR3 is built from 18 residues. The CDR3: CASSFFMTGGKPNYGYTF. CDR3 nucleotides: TGTGCCAGCAGTTTTTTCATGACAGGGGGAAAACCGAACTATGGCTACACCTTC.

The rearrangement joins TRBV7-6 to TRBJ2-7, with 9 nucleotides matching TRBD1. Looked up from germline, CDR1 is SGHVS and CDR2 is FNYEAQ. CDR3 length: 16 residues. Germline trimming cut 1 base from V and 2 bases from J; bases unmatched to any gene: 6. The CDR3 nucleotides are TGTGCCAGCAGCTTAGAGGGACAGGGATACACCTACGAGCAGTACTTC. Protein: CASSLEGQGYTYEQYF.

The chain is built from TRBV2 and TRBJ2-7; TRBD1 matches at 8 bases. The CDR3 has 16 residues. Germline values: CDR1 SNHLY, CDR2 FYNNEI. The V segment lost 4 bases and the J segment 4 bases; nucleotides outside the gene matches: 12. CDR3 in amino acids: CASSGGGQGNWYEQYF. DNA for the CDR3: TGTGCCAGCAGTGGGGGTGGACAGGGAAATTGGTACGAGCAGTACTTC.

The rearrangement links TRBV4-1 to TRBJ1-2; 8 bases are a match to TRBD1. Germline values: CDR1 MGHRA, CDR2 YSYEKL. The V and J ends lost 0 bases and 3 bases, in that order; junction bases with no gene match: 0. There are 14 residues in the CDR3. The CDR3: CASSQDRGHYGYTF. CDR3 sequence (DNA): TGCGCCAGCAGCCAAGACAGGGGGCACTATGGCTACACCTTC.

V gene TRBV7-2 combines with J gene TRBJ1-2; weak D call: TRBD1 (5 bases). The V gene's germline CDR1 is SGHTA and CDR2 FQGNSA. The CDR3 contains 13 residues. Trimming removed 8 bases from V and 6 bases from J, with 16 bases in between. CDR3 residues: CASGPRTTDGYTF. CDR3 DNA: TGTGCCAGCGGGCCTCGGACAACGGATGGCTACACCTTC.

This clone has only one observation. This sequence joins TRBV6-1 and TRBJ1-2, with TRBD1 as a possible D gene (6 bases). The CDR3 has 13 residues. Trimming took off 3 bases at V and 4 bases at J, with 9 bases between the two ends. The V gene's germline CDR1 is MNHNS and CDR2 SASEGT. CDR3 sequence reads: CASSDFRGYGYTF. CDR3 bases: TGTGCCAGCAGTGATTTCAGGGGCTATGGCTACACCTTC.